In its sample, the clone carrying this T cell receptor (beta chain) was seen a few times. Its antigen remains unknown. Compared with germline, one end of the junction differs, possibly owing to a read error. Germline V gene lookup returns CDR1 MNHEY and CDR2 SVGEGT. CDR3 length: 16 amino acids. This entry belongs to a study of early T cells in non-severe SARS-CoV-2 infection. On the study more broadly: Sequenced material consisted of bulk RNA (from unsorted whole blood), and chains were unpaired.

Unique molecular identifier tags were affixed to discrete cDNA molecules. MiXCR was run by TCRdb on the 5' RACE reads, yielding one entry per CDR3 protein. The sample lists under 65,000 distinct CDR3 sequences; around 12% were seen once. Study observations and caveats: Matches to VDJdb favored anti-spike CD8 responses and missed private and CD4 specificities.

The rearrangement uses TRBV6-2 or TRBV6-3 and TRBJ2-1; 12 bases fit TRBD2. The receptor was isolated from an adult who was a healthcare worker with PCR-confirmed SARS-CoV-2 infection or an uninfected control (not recorded which). The sample taken for sequencing was whole blood. DNA of the CDR3: TGTGCCAGCAGGCTAGCGGGGGGGAATCCAGACAATGATCAGTTCTTC. It yields the protein CASRLAGGNPDNDQFF.